These 14 T cell receptor beta chains were sequenced from one sample in a study of a mutant IDH1 vaccine in newly diagnosed glioma. As for time point: week 23, last vaccination. The investigators gave 300 ug of mutant IDH1 20-mer peptide in each vaccine dose, together with topical imiquimod. Clones were sequenced by immunoSEQ multiplex PCR, and TCRdb holds only the in-frame ones, with some missing. The profile shows about 20,000 clones, around 80% of them singletons. Their recognized antigens are unknown. The sample here was PBMCs, taken from a glioma patient whose treatment included an IDH1 peptide vaccine. These receptor sequences come from a man aged 25 to 45 with glioma.

This clone was detected only once. This chain joins TRBV2 and TRBJ2-5; possibly TRBD2 for D (6 bases). The V end lost 3 bases, the J end lost 5 bases, and 13 bases lay between the germline ends. There are 14 residues in the CDR3. The germline V gene encodes CDR1 SNHLY and CDR2 FYNNEI. The CDR3 reads CASSDAAGMETQYF. DNA of the CDR3: TGTGCCAGCAGTGACGCGGCGGGAATGGAGACCCAGTACTTC.

This chain joins TRBV5-6 and TRBJ2-7, with 8 nucleotides matching TRBD2. CDR1 is SGHDT and CDR2 is YYEEEE in the germline V gene. The V segment lost 0 bases and the J segment 1 base; nucleotides outside the gene matches: 6. The CDR3 is 16 amino acids. For the CDR3, the DNA is TGTGCCAGCAGCTTGGGAGCGGGAGAGGGGTCCTACGAGCAGTACTTC. Translating it yields CASSLGAGEGSYEQYF. Complete variable domain (other parts from reference TRBV5-6 and TRBJ2-7): DAGVTQSPTHLIKTRGQQVTLRCSPKSGHDTVSWYQQALGQGPQFIFQYYEEEERQRGNFPDRFSGHQFPNYSSELNVNALLLGDSALYLCASSLGAGEGSYEQYFGPGTRLTVT.

This clone was recorded a few times. The J gene is TRBJ2-5, the V gene TRBV6-1; TRBD2 aligns across 7 bases. V trimming: 3 bases; J trimming: 5 bases; junction bases outside the gene matches: 3. CDR3 length: 13 amino acids. Looked up from germline, CDR1 is MNHNS and CDR2 is SASEGT. The CDR3 DNA follows: TGTGCCAGCAGTGATGCGGGAGTGGAGACCCAGTACTTC. It specifies CASSDAGVETQYF.

The chain employs TRBV7-2 and TRBJ2-1, with D hard to call. V lost 5 bases to trimming and J lost 0 bases, with 8 bases between them. The CDR3 sequence is 14 residues long. Germline CDR1 reads SGHTA; CDR2 reads FQGNSA. The CDR3 reads CASSRGLSYNEQFF. The CDR3 nucleotides are TGTGCCAGCAGCCGAGGCCTCTCCTACAATGAGCAGTTCTTC.

The genes are TRBV29-1 and TRBJ2-1, with D tentatively TRBD2 (6 bases). This CDR3 contains 14 residues. Trimming left V 4 bases short and J 4 bases short, with 14 bases between. CDR1 SQVTM and CDR2 ANQGSEA come from the germline V gene. CDR3 in amino acids: CSVGRGAGYNEQFF. CDR3 DNA: TGCAGCGTTGGGAGGGGCGCGGGGTACAATGAGCAGTTCTTC.

This chain joins TRBV6-1 and TRBJ2-3; 9 bases agree with TRBD1. The germline CDR1 and CDR2 sequences are MNHNS and SASEGT. V lost 6 bases, J lost 1 base, and 2 bases stayed unmatched. This CDR3 is built from 14 residues. For the CDR3, the DNA is TGTGCCAGCAGGTGGGACAGGGGCACAGATACGCAGTATTTT. Residues: CASRWDRGTDTQYF.

V usage is TRBV5-1 and J usage is TRBJ2-1; D assignment may be TRBD1 or TRBD2 (5 bases each). This CDR3 spans 15 amino acids. Germline V gene data show CDR1 as SGHRS and CDR2 as YFSETQ. Trimming stripped 2 bases from V and 3 bases from J, with 12 bases between. The CDR3 bases are TGCGCCAGCAGCTTCCGAGGGGAAGACTACAATGAGCAGTTCTTC. Translating it yields CASSFRGEDYNEQFF.

This sequence joins TRBV6-1 and TRBJ2-5, with 7 bases fitting TRBD2. With V trimmed by 4 bases and J by 5 bases, 10 bases remained unmatched. Looked up from germline, CDR1 is MNHNS and CDR2 is SASEGT. The CDR3 extends over 15 amino acids. The CDR3 region is CASSVPRGVEETQYF. The DNA of the CDR3 is TGTGCCAGCAGTGTCCCCCGGGGGGTTGAGGAGACCCAGTACTTC.

DNA for the CDR3: TGCAGCGTTGAGGGGATGACAGTTTTGAACACTGAAGCTTTCTTT. Residues: CSVEGMTVLNTEAFF. V usage is TRBV29-1 and J usage is TRBJ1-1; D is possibly TRBD1 (5 bases). Trimming took 3 bases from V and 0 from J, leaving 14 bases between them. The CDR3 sequence is 15 residues long. Germline assignment: CDR1 SQVTM and CDR2 ANQGSEA.

This rearrangement joins TRBV5-1 to TRBJ1-2; TRBD1 aligns across 9 bases. There are 14 residues in the CDR3. Germline V gene lookup returns CDR1 SGHRS and CDR2 YFSETQ. V trimming: 4 bases; J trimming: 7 bases; junction bases outside the gene matches: 8. CDR3 region: CASSPGQGVGGYTF. CDR3 bases: TGCGCCAGCAGCCCGGGACAGGGAGTAGGTGGCTACACCTTC.

The chain links TRBV6-5 to TRBJ2-1, with D perhaps TRBD1 (5 bases). Trimming took 2 bases from V and 4 from J, leaving 6 bases between them. The germline V gene encodes CDR1 MNHEY and CDR2 SVGAGI. CDR3 length: 13 amino acids. CDR3 in amino acids: CASSYDRYNEQFF. CDR3 bases: TGTGCCAGCAGTTACGACAGATACAATGAGCAGTTCTTC.

This chain uses TRBV20-1 with TRBJ2-1; D is uncertain. CDR3 size: 11 residues. Germline CDR1 reads DFQATT; CDR2 reads SNEGSKA (reference sequence). The ends were cut back, 2 bases at V and 9 bases at J, with 8 bases in the middle. The CDR3, as DNA: TGCAGTGCTAGATCACGAACTGAGCAGTTCTTC. Translation: CSARSRTEQFF.

The V and J genes are TRBV30 and TRBJ1-6, with a weak D call TRBD1 (6 bases). Germline CDR1 GTSNPN, CDR2 SVGIG (reference sequence). V was trimmed by 2 bases and J by 13 bases, leaving 18 bases between them. The CDR3 loop spans 14 amino acids. CDR3 protein: CAWSLDARRGPLHF. The CDR3 DNA is TGTGCCTGGAGTCTTGACGCACGGAGGGGGCCCCTCCACTTT.

The V call is TRBV7-6, the J call TRBJ2-2; 8 positions match TRBD2. V dropped 2 bases and J dropped 5; count of bases not matched to a gene: 4. CDR1 is SGHVS and CDR2 is FNYEAQ in the germline V gene. CDR3 size: 15 residues. The CDR3 DNA is TGTGCCAGCAGCTTAAGCGGGAGAAGGACCGGGGAGCTGTTTTTT. It translates to CASSLSGRRTGELFF.